What follows are 29 T cell receptor beta chains derived from one specimen sequenced in a study of blood T cell repertoires in COVID-19. Data came from immunoSEQ multiplex PCR; TCRdb stores just in-frame clones and leaves some out. Of around 20,000 clones listed, more than 75% are singletons. Material for sequencing was peripheral blood. These receptor sequences come from a human donor in a cohort sampled during active COVID-19.

The chain recombines TRBV30 with TRBJ2-7; possibly TRBD1 for D (6 bases). From germline, CDR1 is GTSNPN and CDR2 SVGIG (reference sequence). There are 13 residues in the CDR3. Trimming left V 0 bases short and J 9 bases short, with 15 bases between. CDR3 region: CAWSVLSDRAQYF. The CDR3 bases are TGTGCCTGGAGTGTACTTTCGGACAGAGCGCAGTACTTC.

This chain connects TRBV24-1 to TRBJ2-7; D remains ambiguous. The CDR3 consists of 12 residues. Trimming stripped 1 base from V and 9 bases from J, with 9 bases between. CDR1 is KGHDR, CDR2 SFDVKD, per germline. CDR3 sequence: CATSDLAQRQYF. The CDR3 DNA sequence: TGTGCCACCAGTGATTTAGCACAGAGGCAGTACTTC.

This chain connects TRBV15 to TRBJ1-4; D remains unclear. Germline V lookup: CDR1 LNHNV, CDR2 YYDKDF (reference sequence). The CDR3 loop spans 14 amino acids. V lost 3 bases to trimming and J lost 4 bases, with 9 bases between them. As DNA, the CDR3 is TGTGCCACCAGCAGTTCCCGGGTTAATGAAAAACTGTTTTTT. Translating gives CATSSSRVNEKLFF.

This chain connects TRBV6-6 to TRBJ1-1; D unclear. Trimming pared 8 bases from V and 1 base from J, leaving 8 bases between. Germline CDR1 MNHNY, CDR2 SVGAGI (reference sequence). The CDR3 is 12 residues long. CDR3 sequence reads: CASRETNTEAFF. The DNA of the CDR3 is TGTGCCAGCCGGGAAACGAACACTGAAGCTTTCTTT.

V usage is TRBV4-3 and J usage is TRBJ1-1, with TRBD1 matching over 7 bases. V shed 1 base and J 4 bases; nucleotides not matched to a gene: 6. The germline V gene has CDR1 LGHNA and CDR2 YSLEER. The CDR3 extends over 15 amino acids. CDR3 nucleotide sequence: TGCGCCAGCAGCCAAGGACAGGGCCTGAGCACTGAAGCTTTCTTT. As protein: CASSQGQGLSTEAFF.

V and J are TRBV7-2 and TRBJ1-3, with TRBD1 as a possible D gene (5 bases). The length of the CDR3 is 17 residues. The V end lost 5 bases, the J end lost 0 bases, and 17 bases lay between the germline ends. Germline V gene data show CDR1 as SGHTA and CDR2 as FQGNSA. This CDR3 is CASSPNSQATSGNTIYF. CDR3 nucleotide sequence: TGTGCCAGCAGCCCTAACTCACAGGCTACCTCTGGAAACACCATATATTTT.

The chain combines TRBV7-3 with TRBJ2-2; a possible D gene is TRBD2 (5 bases). Germline values: CDR1 SGHTA, CDR2 FQGTGA. This CDR3 comprises 13 residues. Trimming pared 5 bases from V and 8 bases from J, leaving 12 bases between. The CDR3, as DNA: TGTGCCAGCAGCATGGGAGTGGTTGGGGAGCTGTTTTTT. Translated: CASSMGVVGELFF.

This clone was seen just once. This chain joins TRBV5-4 and TRBJ2-7, with 15 bases fitting TRBD2. The CDR3 loop spans 16 amino acids. The V gene's germline CDR1 is SGHNT and CDR2 YYREEE (reference sequence). V lost 4 bases to trimming and J lost 4 bases; unmatched junction nucleotides: 6. The CDR3 protein is CASSLGLAGGIYEQYF. As DNA, the CDR3 is TGTGCCAGCAGCCTTGGACTAGCGGGAGGGATTTACGAGCAGTACTTC.

This chain links TRBV2 with TRBJ1-2; possible D gene TRBD1, 6 bases. CDR1 SNHLY and CDR2 FYNNEI come from the germline V gene. This CDR3 is 14 amino acids long. The V end was cut by 6 bases, the J end by 0 bases, with 11 bases between. The CDR3 DNA reads as TGTGCCAGCAGAGCGGACAGCACTAACTATGGCTACACCTTC. It specifies CASRADSTNYGYTF.

The J gene is TRBJ2-7, the V gene TRBV18, with 11 bases lining up with TRBD1. The junction had 9 bases not matched to a gene; V was cut back by 2 bases and J by 6 bases. This CDR3 comprises 16 residues. Germline V gene sequence: CDR1 KGHSH, CDR2 LQKENI. CDR3 loop: CASSPGQGALSGEQYF. The CDR3 nucleotides are TGTGCCAGCTCACCAGGACAGGGGGCCCTCTCGGGCGAGCAGTACTTC.

This clone was picked up one time. CDR3 region: CASSLLAGTGELFF. The CDR3 DNA is TGTGCCAGCAGTTTGCTAGCGGGCACCGGGGAGCTGTTTTTT. J is TRBJ2-2 and V is TRBV28; the match to TRBD2 covers 8 bases. V lost 3 bases and J lost 4; bases outside the gene matches: 1. CDR3 size: 14 residues. The germline CDR1 and CDR2 sequences are MDHEN and SYDVKM. The full variable domain, completed using reference TRBV28 and TRBJ2-2, is DVKVTQSSRYLVKRTGEKVFLECVQDMDHENMFWYRQDPGLGLRLIYFSYDVKMKEKGDIPEGYSVSREKKERFSLILESASTNQTSMYLCASSLLAGTGELFFGEGSRLTVL.

This chain links TRBV19 with TRBJ2-2; 13 positions agree with TRBD2. Germline CDR1 and CDR2: LNHDA and SQIVND (reference sequence). This CDR3 comprises 15 residues. With V trimmed by 6 bases and J by 6 bases, 4 bases remained unmatched. CDR3 nucleotides: TGTGCCAGTAGGCGGACTAGCGGGAGTTCCGGGGAGCTGTTTTTT. This codes for CASRRTSGSSGELFF.

The chain recombines TRBV2 with TRBJ1-5; D might be TRBD1 (5 bases). V shed 7 bases and J shed 3 bases, with 16 bases lying between them. CDR1 is SNHLY, CDR2 FYNNEI, per germline. The CDR3 loop spans 15 amino acids. The CDR3 coding sequence is TGTGCCAGCAAGGTGGCACAGGACCTCAATCAGCCCCAGCATTTT. Protein sequence: CASKVAQDLNQPQHF.

The chain couples TRBV7-9 to TRBJ1-6; 7 bases line up with TRBD1. In germline, CDR1 is SEHNR, CDR2 FQNEAQ (reference sequence). V shed 6 bases, J shed 10 bases, and the junction held 15 bases outside the gene matches. CDR3 length equals 16 residues. The CDR3 bases are TGTGCCAGCAGTCCCGACGGAAGGGGGCGGCAGTCACCCCTCCACTTT. It specifies CASSPDGRGRQSPLHF.

The CDR3 protein is CASSLGQGADTQYF. The DNA of the CDR3 is TGTGCCAGCAGCTTGGGACAGGGGGCGGATACGCAGTATTTT. This chain uses TRBV11-2 with TRBJ2-3; the match to TRBD1 covers 12 bases. V lost 3 bases and J lost 6; bases outside the gene matches: 1. The germline V gene has CDR1 SGHAT and CDR2 FQNNGV. The CDR3 sequence is 14 residues long.

The V and J genes are TRBV27 and TRBJ2-3; the D gene is possibly TRBD1 (6 bases). The CDR3 totals 14 residues. Looked up from germline, CDR1 is MNHEY and CDR2 is SMNVEV (reference sequence). V shed 3 bases and J shed 3 bases, with 10 bases lying between them. CDR3 nucleotides: TGTGCCAGCAGTTTTACGGGACAAACAGATACGCAGTATTTT. Translated, it gives CASSFTGQTDTQYF.

This clone has just a few counts. CDR3 loop: CASSPADQPQHF. The DNA for the CDR3 is TGTGCCAGCTCCCCCGCGGATCAGCCCCAGCATTTT. V and J are TRBV18 and TRBJ1-5; D is uncertain. V lost 6 bases, J lost 5 bases, and 8 bases lay in between. The germline gives CDR1 KGHSH, CDR2 LQKENI. The CDR3 covers 12 residues.

V gene TRBV29-1 combines with J gene TRBJ1-2; 7 nucleotides line up with TRBD1. Unmatched junction bases numbered 9, after V lost 4 bases and J lost 4 bases. The CDR3 sequence is 14 residues long. The V gene's germline CDR1 is SQVTM and CDR2 ANQGSEA. DNA for the CDR3: TGCAGCGTTGTCCGGGACAGTAGTTTCTATGGCTACACCTTC. Its protein is CSVVRDSSFYGYTF.

This chain links TRBV7-2 with TRBJ1-1; a possible D gene is TRBD1 (6 bases). Germline assignment: CDR1 SGHTA and CDR2 FQGNSA. With 6 bases removed from V and 0 bases from J, the gap between germline ends came to 11 bases. The CDR3 is 14 amino acids. CDR3 amino acids: CASRRTALNTEAFF. CDR3 DNA sequence: TGTGCCAGCAGACGGACAGCTTTGAACACTGAAGCTTTCTTT.

This clone was detected only a few times. The chain is built from TRBV6-2 or TRBV6-3 and TRBJ2-7; TRBD1 matches at 8 bases. CDR3 size: 16 residues. The germline CDR1 and CDR2 sequences are MNHEY and SVGEGT. Trimming at V came to 0 bases and at J to 2 bases, leaving 6 bases not matched to a gene. The CDR3 spells CASSYSGTGAPYEQYF. DNA for the CDR3: TGTGCCAGCAGTTACTCTGGGACAGGAGCCCCCTACGAGCAGTACTTC.

In its sample, this clone was seen once. Other DNA sequences in the same sample also yield this CDR3. The V and J genes are TRBV6-5 and TRBJ1-5, with 10 bases lining up with TRBD1. The length of the CDR3 is 13 residues. V shed 6 bases and J 7 bases; nucleotides not matched to a gene: 3. Germline CDR1 is MNHEY and CDR2 is SVGAGI. CDR3 sequence (DNA): TGTGCCAGCAGGGGACAGGGGAACCAGCCCCAGCATTTT. Its translation is CASRGQGNQPQHF.

This rearrangement joins TRBV11-2 to TRBJ2-7, with 9 bases lining up with TRBD2. In germline, CDR1 is SGHAT, CDR2 FQNNGV. The CDR3 sequence is 15 residues long. Losses at the gene ends were 1 base for V and 7 bases for J; bases not matched to a gene: 8. Here the CDR3 DNA reads TGTGCCAGCAGCTTAGCCCTAGCGGGATATCTAGAGCAGTACTTC. This encodes CASSLALAGYLEQYF.

This chain joins TRBV5-4 and TRBJ1-2; 10 nucleotides match TRBD1. The CDR3 has 14 amino acids. Germline-derived CDR1 and CDR2 are SGHNT and YYREEE (reference sequence). With 5 bases clipped from V and 2 bases from J, the junction kept 3 bases outside the gene matches. The CDR3 DNA reads TGTGCCAGCAGACCGACAGGGGGCAACTATGGCTACACCTTC. Translated, it gives CASRPTGGNYGYTF.

CDR3 DNA sequence: TGTGCCAGTCGGAGGGCAGCGAACACCGGGGAGCTGTTTTTT. Translating gives CASRRAANTGELFF. V usage is TRBV19 and J usage is TRBJ2-2; D may be TRBD2 (6 bases). CDR1 is LNHDA, CDR2 SQIVND, per germline (reference sequence). Trimming removed 8 bases at V and 0 bases at J, with 10 bases between. The CDR3 runs to 14 residues.

The chain uses TRBV10-3 and TRBJ1-1; D is perhaps TRBD1 (5 bases). Germline assignment: CDR1 ENHRY and CDR2 SYGVKD. The CDR3 sequence is 13 residues long. V was trimmed by 0 bases and J by 11 bases, leaving 13 bases between them. CDR3 region: CAISESGRDWAFF. CDR3 bases: TGTGCCATCAGTGAGTCGGGGAGGGACTGGGCTTTCTTT.

The chain links TRBV4-3 to TRBJ2-1, with D uncertain. Looked up from germline, CDR1 is LGHNA and CDR2 is YSLEER. The CDR3 extends over 15 amino acids. V lost 1 base to trimming and J lost 6 bases, with 13 bases between them. CDR3 residues: CASSQGVVAVNEQFF. DNA for the CDR3: TGCGCCAGCAGCCAAGGGGTCGTAGCCGTCAATGAGCAGTTCTTC.

This clone was counted once. The chain couples TRBV7-2 to TRBJ2-5; tentatively, D is TRBD2 (7 bases). The germline gives CDR1 SGHTA, CDR2 FQGNSA. The germline V and J ends were trimmed by 5 bases and 5 bases, with 12 bases remaining between them. The CDR3 loop spans 13 amino acids. In nucleotides, the CDR3 is TGTGCCAGCAGCCCCCGGGGGGCGGAGACCCAGTACTTC. It is translated as CASSPRGAETQYF.

J is TRBJ1-2 and V is TRBV11-1; D remains unclear. CDR3 length equals 15 residues. The ends were cut back, 0 bases at V and 2 bases at J, with 10 bases in the middle. Germline V gene lookup returns CDR1 SGHAT and CDR2 FQDESV (reference sequence). CDR3 loop: CASSLAPTDNYGYTF. The CDR3 DNA reads as TGTGCCAGCAGCTTAGCGCCCACAGACAACTATGGCTACACCTTC.

This clone appeared once. CDR3 region: CASSLVPWGDYGYTF. In DNA, the CDR3 is TGTGCCAGCAGCTTAGTACCCTGGGGGGACTATGGCTACACCTTC. The V and J genes are TRBV7-2 and TRBJ1-2, with D possibly being TRBD1 (5 bases). Trimming took off 1 base at V and 3 bases at J, with 12 bases between the two ends. Germline V CDR1 and CDR2: SGHTA, FQGNSA. There are 15 residues in the CDR3.